This is a list of T cell receptor beta chains from one sample in a study of blood T cell repertoires in COVID-19. Measured with immunoSEQ multiplex PCR; TCRdb has only the in-frame clones, and not every one. The sample lists 200,000 or so clones, about 83% occurring once. The sample was peripheral blood. The receptors were sampled from a woman in her 70s with active or convalescent COVID-19. CDR3s include the opening cysteine and the closing phenylalanine or tryptophan. The D gene is left open where the match is weak. Clone size is not always given. Where it is, it says once, few, many or a class for expanded clones.

NA	TRBV7-9	NA	TRBJ1-1	TGTGCCGGAAGTAGGGGGAAGAACACTGAAGCTTTCTTT	CAGSRGKNTEAFF
NA	TRBV10-2	NA	TRBJ1-5	TGCGCCAGCAGTGAATCCGGGAACAATCAGCCCCAGCATTTT	CASSESGNNQPQHF
NA	TRBV3-1/TRBV3-2	TRBD1	TRBJ1-3	TGTGCCAGCAGCGTCCCGGGACAGGGCCACTCTGGAAACACCATATATTTT	CASSVPGQGHSGNTIYF
NA	TRBV7-9	NA	TRBJ2-3	TGTGCCAGCATTGATGGGGGGATCACAGATACGCAGTATTTT	CASIDGGITDTQYF
NA	TRBV28	TRBD1	TRBJ1-1	TGTGCCAGCAGTTGGGGGACAGGGAAAGGAGCTTTCTTT	CASSWGTGKGAFF
NA	TRBV19	NA	TRBJ1-2	TGTGCCAGTAGTATAGATCACGGGGTGCGGTATGGCTACACCTTC	CASSIDHGVRYGYTF
NA	TRBV5-5	TRBD1	TRBJ2-1	TGTGCCAGCAGTTTACCGGGACAGTACAATGAGCAGTTCTTC	CASSLPGQYNEQFF
NA	TRBV3-1/TRBV3-2	NA	TRBJ2-7	TGTGCCAGCAGCCAAGACCCCTCGGAGCGGATGACCTACGAGCAGTACTTC	CASSQDPSERMTYEQYF
few	TRBV5-1	NA	TRBJ2-3	TGCGCCAGCAGAATACAGTCCCGCCCCGGAGATACGCAGTATTTT	CASRIQSRPGDTQYF
NA	TRBV11-1	NA	TRBJ1-3	TGTGCCAGCAGCTTAGAATCCCATTCCTCTGGAAACACCATATATTTT	CASSLESHSSGNTIYF
once	TRBV5-6	NA	TRBJ2-5	TGTGCCAGCAGCTTGGTGACAGCTCAAGAGACCCAGTACTTC	CASSLVTAQETQYF
once	TRBV5-6	TRBD1	TRBJ2-1	TGTGCCAGCAGCCCTAGGAAGGGGGCGAGATACAATGAGCAGTTCTTC	CASSPRKGARYNEQFF
NA	TRBV20-1	TRBD2	TRBJ2-5	TGCAGTGCTAGTGGTGGACTAGCGGGAGGGTACCAAGAGACCCAGTACTTC	CSASGGLAGGYQETQYF
NA	TRBV11-1	NA	TRBJ1-1	TGTGCCAGCAGACGACAGGACGCAGCTTTCTTT	CASRRQDAAFF
NA	TRBV19	TRBD2	TRBJ2-1	TGTGCCAGTACCCCTGGACTAGCGGGAGTCAATGAGCAGTTCTTC	CASTPGLAGVNEQFF
once	TRBV5-1	TRBD2	TRBJ2-7	TGCGCCAGCAGCCCTGTATCGGGGGGCGAGCAGTACTTC	CASSPVSGGEQYF
NA	TRBV14	TRBD2	TRBJ2-2	TGTGCCAGCAGCCGAATAGGACTAGCTACCGGGGAGCTGTTTTTT	CASSRIGLATGELFF
NA	TRBV19	NA	TRBJ1-3	TGTGCCAGTAGCTCAGGCCTTGGAAACACCATATATTTT	CASSSGLGNTIYF
NA	TRBV28	TRBD1	TRBJ2-7	TGTGCCAGCACCAGGACAGGGGACCTAGAGGGGGAGCAGTACTTC	CASTRTGDLEGEQYF
few	TRBV11-2	TRBD1	TRBJ2-2	TGTGCCAGCAGCTCCACAGGGGGCGGCGGGGAGCTGTTTTTT	CASSSTGGGGELFF
NA	TRBV6-4	NA	TRBJ2-7	TGTGCCAGCAGTGACGCGGTCTACGAGCAGTACTTC	CASSDAVYEQYF
NA	TRBV3-1/TRBV3-2	TRBD2	TRBJ2-1	TGTGCCAGCAGCCCACCCAAAAGACTAGCGGGAGGTGCGGATGAGCAGTTCTTC	CASSPPKRLAGGADEQFF
NA	TRBV27	NA	TRBJ2-7	TGTGCCAGCAGTTTATCCAGGTTGTCCTACGAGCAGTACTTC	CASSLSRLSYEQYF
NA	TRBV27	NA	TRBJ1-6	TGTGCCAGCAGTCCTCGCACCCTCGGTAATTCACCCCTCCACTTT	CASSPRTLGNSPLHF
NA	TRBV7-6	TRBD1	TRBJ2-7	TGTGCCAGCAGCCAGGGGGCCCCTACGGACGAGCAGTACTTC	CASSQGAPTDEQYF
NA	TRBV21-1	NA	TRBJ2-7	TGTGCCAGCAGCCCCCCCGAATTTAGCGGGAGGTCCTACGAGCAGTACTTC	CASSPPEFSGRSYEQYF
few	TRBV3-1/TRBV3-2	TRBD2	TRBJ2-1	TGTGCCAGCAGCCAAGGCCCCGGGGGGGCCGAGCAGTTCTTC	CASSQGPGGAEQFF
NA	TRBV5-1	TRBD2	TRBJ2-5	TGCGCCAGCAGCTTGGGACTAGCCAAGAAAGCCCAAGAGACCCAGTACTTC	CASSLGLAKKAQETQYF
NA	TRBV30	NA	TRBJ2-5	TGTGCCTGGAGTTTGATCGCGGGACAAGAGACCCAGTACTTC	CAWSLIAGQETQYF
NA	TRBV4-1	NA	TRBJ2-2	TGCGCCAGCAGCCAAGACTCGCGGGTCCCTCTAAACACCGGGGAGCTGTTTTTT	CASSQDSRVPLNTGELFF
NA	TRBV24-1	TRBD1	TRBJ2-1	TGTGCCACCAGTGATACGGCGGAGACAGGGGCCTACAATGAGCAGTTCTTC	CATSDTAETGAYNEQFF
NA	TRBV7-2	TRBD2	TRBJ2-3	TGTGCCAGCAGCTTATGGGGCCTAGCGGGAGTAGGAGATACGCAGTATTTT	CASSLWGLAGVGDTQYF
NA	TRBV18	TRBD1	TRBJ2-5	TGTGCCAGCTCACCAGGGGGACAGCAAGAGACCCAGTACTTC	CASSPGGQQETQYF
NA	TRBV28	TRBD1	TRBJ1-2	TGTGCCAGCAGTTTAGGGACAGGGGGCAACTATGGCTACACCTTC	CASSLGTGGNYGYTF
NA	TRBV19	TRBD1	TRBJ1-1	TGTGCCAGTAGTACAGCAGGGGGCAAGGACACTGAAGCTTTCTTT	CASSTAGGKDTEAFF
NA	TRBV5-6	TRBD1	TRBJ1-5	TGTGCCAGCAGCCTGCTAAGCGGCGGGACAGGGGACAATCAGCCCCAGCATTTT	CASSLLSGGTGDNQPQHF
NA	TRBV9	NA	TRBJ2-7	TGTGCCAGCAGCGTATTGGCGACAGGCGAGCAGTACTTC	CASSVLATGEQYF
NA	TRBV28	TRBD1	TRBJ1-4	TGTGCCAGCAGCGGGGACAGGCTCCCTCCAAGGGGGAATGAAAAACTGTTTTTT	CASSGDRLPPRGNEKLFF
NA	TRBV2	TRBD2	TRBJ2-3	TGTGCCAGCAGTTACCCTAGCGGGAGCACAGATACGCAGTATTTT	CASSYPSGSTDTQYF
NA	TRBV5-6	TRBD1	TRBJ2-7	TGTGCCAGCAGCCGGTGGGACAGGAGCTCCTACGAGCAGTACTTC	CASSRWDRSSYEQYF
once	TRBV15	NA	TRBJ2-5	TGTGCCACCAGCTCGGGATACACTCAAGAGACCCAGTACTTC	CATSSGYTQETQYF
NA	TRBV28	TRBD2	TRBJ2-3	TGTGCCAGCAGTTTCCATCGCGGGACTAGCGGGAGTATGGGCACAGATACGCAGTATTTT	CASSFHRGTSGSMGTDTQYF
NA	TRBV28	TRBD2	TRBJ2-7	TGTGCCAGCAGCCCATTTGGGACTAGAGGCTACTACGAGCAGTACTTC	CASSPFGTRGYYEQYF
NA	TRBV3-1/TRBV3-2	NA	TRBJ1-1	TGTGCCACCACGAGGGGGATGAACACTGAAGCTTTCTTT	CATTRGMNTEAFF